These 18 T cell receptor beta chains were sequenced from one sample in a study of OX40 agonist ivuxolimab in advanced cancers. The table came from immunoSEQ multiplex PCR; TCRdb's copy has only in-frame clones and leaves some out. The table includes some 20,000 clones, over 65% detected once. The input for sequencing was CD4+ or CD8+ T cells sorted from blood, taken in a trial of the OX40 agonist ivuxolimab. All receptors come from an adult with an advanced solid tumor such as melanoma, head and neck, liver or kidney cancer.

The V call is TRBV5-5, the J call TRBJ2-5; a weak D match, TRBD2 (5 bases). Trimming removed 2 bases from V and 3 bases from J, with 17 bases in between. This CDR3 is 16 amino acids long. The germline V gene has CDR1 SGHKS and CDR2 YYEKEE (reference sequence). In nucleotides, the CDR3 is TGTGCCAGCAGCTTAAGCCAGAGCGACTATGAAGAGACCCAGTACTTC. This gives the protein CASSLSQSDYEETQYF. The variable domain in full, completed from reference TRBV5-5 and TRBJ2-5, reads DAGVTQSPTHLIKTRGQQVTLRCSPISGHKSVSWYQQVLGQGPQFIFQYYEKEERGRGNFPDRFSARQFPNYSSELNVNALLLGDSALYLCASSLSQSDYEETQYFGPGTRLLVL.

The V and J genes are TRBV19 and TRBJ2-2; 7 nucleotides match TRBD1. The trim removed 7 bases at V and 0 bases at J, leaving 5 bases unmatched. Germline CDR1 reads LNHDA; CDR2 reads SQIVND (reference sequence). This CDR3 is built from 15 residues. CDR3 DNA sequence: TGTGCCAGTACCCTTGGACAGGCGAACACCGGGGAGCTGTTTTTT. Translation gives CASTLGQANTGELFF. Based on the CDR3 plus reference TRBV19 and TRBJ2-2, the full variable domain is DGGITQSPKYLFRKEGQNVTLSCEQNLNHDAMYWYRQDPGQGLRLIYYSQIVNDFQKGDIAEGYSVSREKKESFPLTVTSAQKNPTAFYLCASTLGQANTGELFFGEGSRLTVL.

This rearrangement joins TRBV7-9 to TRBJ1-1; D unclear. Germline CDR1 SEHNR, CDR2 FQNEAQ (reference sequence). The length of the CDR3 is 14 residues. Trimming removed 3 bases at V and 0 bases at J, with 8 bases between. As DNA, the CDR3 is TGTGCCAGCAGCTTGTCTAATTTGAACACTGAAGCTTTCTTT. Amino acids: CASSLSNLNTEAFF.

The chain couples TRBV30 to TRBJ2-1, with D tentatively TRBD2 (6 bases). Trimming pared 4 bases from V and 4 bases from J, leaving 11 bases between. CDR1 is GTSNPN and CDR2 is SVGIG in the germline V gene (reference sequence). CDR3 length equals 13 residues. The CDR3 DNA follows: TGTGCCTGGATGGAGGGTGGTTACAATGAGCAGTTCTTC. Its protein product is CAWMEGGYNEQFF.

The chain is built from TRBV9 and TRBJ2-5; 7 bases align to TRBD2. With 6 bases clipped from V and 5 bases from J, the junction kept 13 bases outside the gene matches. CDR1 and CDR2 (germline): SGDLS, YYNGEE. The CDR3 sequence is 15 residues long. The CDR3 region has the DNA TGTGCCAGCACCGAGATGGGACTAACCGGCGAGACCCAGTACTTC. Protein: CASTEMGLTGETQYF.

The genes are TRBV7-9 and TRBJ2-1; D unclear. The CDR3 consists of 13 residues. Germline values: CDR1 SEHNR, CDR2 FQNEAQ (reference sequence). V was shortened by 3 bases and J by 5 bases, with 8 bases between the two germline ends. The CDR3 nucleotides read TGTGCCAGCAGCTTTTACGCCGACAATGAGCAGTTCTTC. Translating it yields CASSFYADNEQFF.

The J gene is TRBJ1-2, the V gene TRBV7-9; D remains ambiguous. Germline V lookup: CDR1 SEHNR, CDR2 FQNEAQ (reference sequence). CDR3 size: 13 residues. The V and J ends lost 2 bases and 6 bases respectively, with 10 bases between them. CDR3 in amino acids: CASSLLTEDGYTF. As DNA, the CDR3 is TGTGCCAGCAGCTTACTTACAGAGGATGGCTACACCTTC.

This CDR3 reads CASSFGTTYEQYF. DNA of the CDR3: TGTGCCAGCAGCTTCGGGACAACCTACGAGCAGTACTTC. The rearrangement links TRBV7-9 to TRBJ2-7, with D possibly TRBD1 on 6 matching bases. Germline-derived CDR1 and CDR2 are SEHNR and FQNEAQ (reference sequence). Trimming removed 3 bases from V and 2 bases from J, with 8 bases in between. The CDR3 spans 13 residues.

The V gene is TRBV4-3, the J gene TRBJ2-3; the match to TRBD2 covers 15 bases. Germline trimming cut 4 bases from V and 7 bases from J; bases unmatched to any gene: 3. The CDR3 consists of 15 residues. Germline V gene sequence: CDR1 LGHNA, CDR2 YSLEER. This CDR3 is CASSPGTSGGYTQYF. DNA for the CDR3: TGCGCCAGCAGCCCTGGGACTAGCGGGGGGTATACGCAGTATTTT.

This chain joins TRBV27 and TRBJ2-7, with a possible D match to TRBD1 (5 bases). The CDR3 consists of 13 residues. Deletions cut 6 bases from V and 6 bases from J, with 15 bases between. Germline CDR1 and CDR2: MNHEY and SMNVEV (reference sequence). CDR3 in amino acids: CASRFITGAEQYF. The CDR3 nucleotides read TGTGCCAGCAGGTTTATAACAGGTGCCGAGCAGTACTTC.

This sequence joins TRBV4-3 and TRBJ2-7, with TRBD1 matching 11 bases. Germline CDR1 is LGHNA and CDR2 is YSLEER. The CDR3 loop spans 14 amino acids. V was clipped by 3 bases and J by 4 bases; unmatched bases: 2. CDR3 amino acids: CASSHGQGAYEQYF. DNA of the CDR3: TGCGCCAGCAGCCACGGACAGGGGGCTTACGAGCAGTACTTC.

This chain links TRBV11-2 with TRBJ1-1; tentatively, D is TRBD1 (5 bases). Germline V CDR1 and CDR2: SGHAT, FQNNGV. This CDR3 is built from 17 residues. The V gene lost 2 bases and the J gene lost 2 bases, with 18 bases spanning the gap. CDR3 DNA: TGTGCCAGCAGCTTACGAGGTTTCGTAGGGACTAACACTGAAGCTTTCTTT. This gives the protein CASSLRGFVGTNTEAFF.

The CDR3 nucleotides read TGCGCCAGCAGCAACCGGGACAACCCCTACGAGCAGTACTTC. Translated, it gives CASSNRDNPYEQYF. The chain uses TRBV4-1 and TRBJ2-7, with D maybe TRBD1 (6 bases). There are 14 residues in the CDR3. Trimming took off 5 bases at V and 2 bases at J, with 13 bases between the two ends. Per germline, CDR1 MGHRA and CDR2 YSYEKL.

This chain connects TRBV7-8 to TRBJ1-1; D possibly corresponds to TRBD1 (5 bases). The V end was cut by 1 base, the J end by 2 bases, with 14 bases between. CDR1 SGHVS and CDR2 FQNEAQ come from the germline V gene. This CDR3 comprises 16 residues. CDR3 sequence (DNA): TGTGCCAGCAGCTTAGAACCCGGGAGGGGAAACACTGAAGCTTTCTTT. The encoded protein is CASSLEPGRGNTEAFF.

J is TRBJ1-2 and V is TRBV5-6; tentative D call: TRBD1 (6 bases). Germline CDR1 reads SGHDT; CDR2 reads YYEEEE. V lost 1 base, J lost 3 bases, and 13 bases lay in between. This CDR3 contains 15 residues. CDR3 in amino acids: CASSLRGTRDYGYTF. The CDR3 DNA reads as TGTGCCAGCAGCTTGCGAGGGACAAGGGACTATGGCTACACCTTC. The variable domain in full, completed from reference TRBV5-6 and TRBJ1-2, reads DAGVTQSPTHLIKTRGQQVTLRCSPKSGHDTVSWYQQALGQGPQFIFQYYEEEERQRGNFPDRFSGHQFPNYSSELNVNALLLGDSALYLCASSLRGTRDYGYTFGSGTRLTVV.

Within the sample, this clone is medium-sized (0.01 to 0.1%). The chain has TRBV6-5 and TRBJ1-1, with 11 positions matching TRBD1. The CDR3 has 13 residues. Looked up from germline, CDR1 is MNHEY and CDR2 is SVGAGI. V was pared by 6 bases and J by 4 bases, with 1 base of the junction left unmatched. The CDR3 region has the DNA TGTGCCAGCAGGGGACAGGGGGGCACTGAAGCTTTCTTT. Protein product: CASRGQGGTEAFF.

J is TRBJ2-5 and V is TRBV7-8, with D possibly TRBD2 on 6 matching bases. V was trimmed by 1 base and J by 9 bases, leaving 9 bases between them. Germline V gives CDR1 SGHVS, CDR2 FQNEAQ. This CDR3 has 12 residues. The CDR3 loop reads CASSLGTGAQYF. The CDR3 DNA follows: TGTGCCAGCAGCTTAGGGACGGGGGCCCAGTACTTC.

This clone is medium-sized. The rearrangement uses TRBV7-8 and TRBJ1-1; D unclear. From germline, CDR1 is SGHVS and CDR2 FQNEAQ. V was shortened by 2 bases and J by 10 bases, with 11 bases between the two germline ends. The CDR3 runs to 12 residues. The CDR3 nucleotides are TGTGCCAGCAGCTTACGGGGATCTAGAGCTTTCTTT. The encoded protein is CASSLRGSRAFF.